This T cell receptor beta chain was identified in a study of graft-versus-host responses after intestinal transplantation. The CDR3 runs 15 residues. CDR1 and CDR2 (germline): SGHTA, FQGTGA. Trimming at V came to 5 bases and at J to 4 bases, leaving 7 bases not matched to a gene. As concerns this clone: Its matching antigen is unknown.

The method was immunoSEQ multiplex PCR; TCRdb's version includes in-frame clones alone and lacks a portion of them. Altogether around 90,000 clones are present, 92% being singletons, with the ten largest covering around 0.07%. Study-level results: Declines in HvG clones occurring early post-transplant were associated with peak circulating GvH clone levels.

Here the sequenced sample was unstimulated CD8+ T cells sorted from spleen or lymph node cells, taken before transplant. The receptor's source is a human donor who was the organ donor for an intestinal transplant. The chain joins TRBV7-3 to TRBJ2-3; 9 bases align to TRBD1. As DNA, the CDR3 is TGTGCCAGCAGCAATACAGGGGGCAGGGCAGATACGCAGTATTTT. It is translated as CASSNTGGRADTQYF.